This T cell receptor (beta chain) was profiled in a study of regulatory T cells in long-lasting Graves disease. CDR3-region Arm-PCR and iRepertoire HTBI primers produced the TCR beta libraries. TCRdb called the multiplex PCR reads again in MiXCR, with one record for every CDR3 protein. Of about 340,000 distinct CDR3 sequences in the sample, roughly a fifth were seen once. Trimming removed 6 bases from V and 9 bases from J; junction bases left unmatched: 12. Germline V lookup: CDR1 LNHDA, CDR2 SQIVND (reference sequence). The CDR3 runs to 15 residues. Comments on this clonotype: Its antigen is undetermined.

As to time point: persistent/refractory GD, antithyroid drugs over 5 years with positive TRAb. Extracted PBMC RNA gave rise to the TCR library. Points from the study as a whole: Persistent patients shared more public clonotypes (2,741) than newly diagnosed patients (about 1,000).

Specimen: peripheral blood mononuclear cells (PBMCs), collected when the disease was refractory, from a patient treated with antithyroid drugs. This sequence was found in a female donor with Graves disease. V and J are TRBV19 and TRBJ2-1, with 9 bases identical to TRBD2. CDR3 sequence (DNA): TGTGCCAGTAGCAAAGGGGCTAGCGGGGCAAGTGAGCAGTTCTTC. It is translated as CASSKGASGASEQFF.